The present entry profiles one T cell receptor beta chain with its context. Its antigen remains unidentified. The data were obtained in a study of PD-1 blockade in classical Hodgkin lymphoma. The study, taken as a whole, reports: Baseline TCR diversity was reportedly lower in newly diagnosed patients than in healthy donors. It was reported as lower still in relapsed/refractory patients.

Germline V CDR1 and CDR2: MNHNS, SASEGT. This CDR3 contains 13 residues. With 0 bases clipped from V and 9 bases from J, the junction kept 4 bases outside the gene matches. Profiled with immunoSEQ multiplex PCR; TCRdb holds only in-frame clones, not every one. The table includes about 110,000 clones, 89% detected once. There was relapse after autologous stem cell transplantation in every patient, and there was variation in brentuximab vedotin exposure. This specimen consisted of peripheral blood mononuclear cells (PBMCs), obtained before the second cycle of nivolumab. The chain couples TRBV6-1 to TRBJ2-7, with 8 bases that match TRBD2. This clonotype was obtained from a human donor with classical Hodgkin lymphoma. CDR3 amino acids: CASSEAGGVRQYF. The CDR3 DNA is TGTGCCAGCAGTGAAGCCGGGGGGGTGCGGCAGTACTTC.